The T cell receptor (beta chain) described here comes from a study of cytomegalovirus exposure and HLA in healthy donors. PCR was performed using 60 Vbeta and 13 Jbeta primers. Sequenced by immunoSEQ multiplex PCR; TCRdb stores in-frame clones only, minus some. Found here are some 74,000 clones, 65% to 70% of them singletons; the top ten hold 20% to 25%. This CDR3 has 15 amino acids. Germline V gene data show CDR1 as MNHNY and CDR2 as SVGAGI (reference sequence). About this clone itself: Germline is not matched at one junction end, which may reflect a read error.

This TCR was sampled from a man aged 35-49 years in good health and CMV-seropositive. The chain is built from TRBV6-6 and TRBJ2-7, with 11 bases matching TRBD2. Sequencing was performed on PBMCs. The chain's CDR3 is CVSSTTSGGSYEQYF. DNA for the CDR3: TGTGTCAGCAGCACAACTAGCGGGGGCTCCTACGAGCAGTACTTC.